Following are 17 T cell receptor beta chains from one sample sequenced in a study of blood T cell repertoires in COVID-19. The repertoire was sequenced with immunoSEQ multiplex PCR; TCRdb's copy has only in-frame clones and lacks some. Here the sample spans around 140,000 clones, over 70% being singletons. What was sequenced was peripheral blood. The receptors here all came from a man aged 45-65 years with active COVID-19.

The chain uses TRBV7-9 and TRBJ2-3; D unclear. Deletions cut 4 bases from V and 4 bases from J, with 9 bases between. Germline V gene lookup returns CDR1 SEHNR and CDR2 FQNEAQ (reference sequence). The CDR3 totals 13 residues. CDR3 residues: CASSSSAADTQYF. The CDR3 coding sequence is TGTGCCAGCAGCTCCTCGGCGGCAGATACGCAGTATTTT.

The V gene is TRBV21-1, the J gene TRBJ2-1; TRBD2 is taken as the D call from the table, unchecked against the DNA. TRBV21-1 is assigned pseudogene status. The CDR3 is 13 amino acids. CDR3 nucleotide sequence: TGTGCCATTGCTGGCGGGGGAAGCTATGAGCAGTTCTTC. This sequence encodes CAIAGGGSYEQFF.

This clone came up a few times. The gene calls are TRBV9 and TRBJ1-1, with a weak D call TRBD1 (6 bases). CDR3 length: 15 residues. Between the trimmed V and J ends, which lost 4 bases and 0 bases, there was a span of 13 bases. Germline loops: CDR1 SGDLS, CDR2 YYNGEE. CDR3 sequence (DNA): TGTGCCAGCAGCCCACCTACAGGGATGAACACTGAAGCTTTCTTT. Protein: CASSPPTGMNTEAFF.

J is TRBJ1-5 and V is TRBV30, with no clear D. V was clipped by 0 bases and J by 5 bases, with 11 bases between them. The germline CDR1 and CDR2 sequences are GTSNPN and SVGIG (reference sequence). This CDR3 is 14 amino acids long. CDR3 bases: TGTGCCTGGAGTGTAGGAACAGTAGATCAGCCCCAGCATTTT. It yields the protein CAWSVGTVDQPQHF.

Only one count was recorded for this clone. The chain couples TRBV5-1 to TRBJ2-1, with 12 bases fitting TRBD2. Germline lookup yields CDR1 SGHRS and CDR2 YFSETQ. V gave up 3 bases and J gave up 10 bases; unmatched junction bases: 8. The CDR3 runs 15 residues. Here the CDR3 DNA reads TGCGCCAGCAGCTGGGCTAGCGGGGGGGCGTTGGAGCAGTTCTTC. Residues: CASSWASGGALEQFF.

The V gene is TRBV6-5, the J gene TRBJ2-3; D possibly corresponds to TRBD1 (6 bases). The CDR3 extends over 14 amino acids. The germline CDR1 and CDR2 sequences are MNHEY and SVGAGI. V lost 6 bases and J lost 3, with 13 bases in between. The CDR3 spells CASRLGGKTDTQYF. CDR3 DNA sequence: TGTGCCAGCAGACTAGGGGGAAAGACAGATACGCAGTATTTT.

The chain employs TRBV10-3 and TRBJ1-3; TRBD1 might be the D (5 bases). The germline CDR1 and CDR2 sequences are ENHRY and SYGVKD. Trimming pared 5 bases from V and 0 bases from J, leaving 17 bases between. The CDR3 loop spans 17 amino acids. The CDR3 reads CAISITRRADSGNTIYF. The CDR3 DNA follows: TGTGCCATCAGTATAACCCGCAGGGCCGACTCTGGAAACACCATATATTTT.

Concerning this clone: The sample holds other DNA sequences that translate to the same CDR3. V usage is TRBV7-2 and J usage is TRBJ1-5; D call uncertain. The germline V gene encodes CDR1 SGHTA and CDR2 FQGNSA. This CDR3 contains 15 residues. V was trimmed by 1 base and J by 2 bases, leaving 9 bases between them. The CDR3: CASSLGSSGNQPQHF. Here the CDR3 DNA reads TGTGCCAGCAGCTTAGGGAGCAGTGGCAATCAGCCCCAGCATTTT.

The rearrangement uses TRBV10-3 and TRBJ2-7; a possible D gene is TRBD1 (6 bases). V lost 1 base to trimming and J lost 0 bases, with 13 bases between them. Germline CDR1 ENHRY, CDR2 SYGVKD. CDR3 size: 16 residues. CDR3 sequence (DNA): TGTGCCATCAGTGAGTTGGGGACAATGAGCTCCTACGAGCAGTACTTC. It codes for CAISELGTMSSYEQYF.

This rearrangement joins TRBV19 to TRBJ2-1, with a possible D match to TRBD2 (7 bases). The length of the CDR3 is 15 residues. The ends were cut back, 5 bases at V and 9 bases at J, with 20 bases in the middle. Germline values: CDR1 LNHDA, CDR2 SQIVND (reference sequence). The CDR3 nucleotides read TGTGCCAGTAGTTCACGGCGGGGGCCTCCAACTGAGCAGTTCTTC. Amino acid sequence: CASSSRRGPPTEQFF.

This clone was seen a handful of times. This sample includes further DNA sequences coding for the same CDR3. The chain carries TRBV28 and TRBJ2-2; 16 bases are a match to TRBD2. Germline CDR1 reads MDHEN; CDR2 reads SYDVKM. The CDR3 extends over 17 amino acids. The J segment lost 6 bases and the V segment lost 0 bases, leaving 1 base of the junction unmatched. The CDR3 DNA sequence: TGTGCCAGCAGTTTATGGGGACTAGCGGGGGGGCCCGGGGAGCTGTTTTTT. Amino acid sequence: CASSLWGLAGGPGELFF.

The chain is built from TRBV2 and TRBJ2-2; 10 bases map to TRBD1. The CDR3 is made up of 17 amino acids. The germline CDR1 and CDR2 sequences are SNHLY and FYNNEI. V shed 6 bases, J shed 2 bases, and the junction held 9 bases outside the gene matches. The CDR3 DNA is TGTGCCAGCAGCCGGACAGGGGGTATCACCAACACCGGGGAGCTGTTTTTT. Its protein product is CASSRTGGITNTGELFF.

The rearrangement joins TRBV5-1 to TRBJ2-1; tentatively, D is TRBD1 (6 bases). The length of the CDR3 is 21 residues. Trimming cost V 2 bases and J 2 bases, with 29 bases left between them. From germline, CDR1 is SGHRS and CDR2 YFSETQ. The CDR3 DNA reads as TGCGCCAGCAGCTTCCCCCAGCCCGGACGTGGGGGCCCGAACACCTACAATGAGCAGTTCTTC. As protein: CASSFPQPGRGGPNTYNEQFF.

There are a few counts of this clone. The genes are TRBV10-3 and TRBJ1-6; 7 positions agree with TRBD1. The germline V gene has CDR1 ENHRY and CDR2 SYGVKD. Unmatched junction bases numbered 6, after V lost 6 bases and J lost 7 bases. The CDR3 has 14 residues. The CDR3 protein is CAISRDSQNSPLHF. CDR3 coding DNA: TGTGCCATCAGCCGGGACAGCCAGAATTCACCCCTCCACTTT.

This rearrangement joins TRBV7-2 to TRBJ2-7, with a possible D match to TRBD2 (6 bases). Germline assignment: CDR1 SGHTA and CDR2 FQGNSA. The CDR3 totals 14 residues. V gave up 1 base and J gave up 5 bases, with 12 bases separating them. Here the CDR3 DNA reads TGTGCCAGCAGCTTAGTACTAGCAATGAACGAGCAGTACTTC. Protein product: CASSLVLAMNEQYF.

The chain links TRBV9 to TRBJ1-1, with 9 bases fitting TRBD1. With V trimmed by 4 bases and J by 7 bases, 14 bases remained unmatched. From germline, CDR1 is SGDLS and CDR2 YYNGEE. The CDR3 runs 16 residues. CDR3 amino acids: CASSPSITGGPYEAFF. CDR3 nucleotides: TGTGCCAGCAGCCCTAGTATCACAGGGGGCCCTTATGAAGCTTTCTTT.

The J gene is TRBJ2-5, the V gene TRBV5-5, with a weak D call TRBD1 (6 bases). The CDR3 loop spans 14 amino acids. CDR1 SGHKS and CDR2 YYEKEE come from the germline V gene (reference sequence). Trimming removed 1 base at V and 5 bases at J, with 12 bases between. This CDR3 reads CASSLRAGEETQYF. The DNA of the CDR3 is TGTGCCAGCAGCTTGAGGGCAGGGGAGGAGACCCAGTACTTC.